The clone carrying this T cell receptor (beta chain) was observed a few times. This entry comes from a study of glioma-infiltrating T cells. Across the study: Dexamethasone exposure before glioma surgery was limited to six or fewer days.

Amplification of TCR alpha and beta CDR3 regions from RNA used iRepertoire nested multiplex PCR. TCRdb reprocessed the multiplex PCR reads with MiXCR, giving one entry per CDR3 protein. The sample has around 390,000 distinct CDR3 sequences, about 40% seen once. The clonotype was recovered from a human donor with low-grade glioma or glioblastoma, undergoing nonglioma brain surgery, or in good health (not recorded which). The sequenced sample was glioma tissue, nonneoplastic brain tissue, or PBMCs (not recorded which).

Here the CDR3 reads CASSAGQVTNEKLFF. The CDR3 region has the DNA TGCGCCAGCAGCGCGGGACAGGTGACTAATGAAAAACTGTTTTTT. The chain carries TRBV5-1 and TRBJ1-4; 8 bases line up with TRBD1. Germline values: CDR1 SGHRS, CDR2 YFSETQ. The CDR3 is 15 residues long. The V gene end was trimmed by 4 bases and the J gene end by 2 bases; junction bases not matched to a gene: 4.